This T cell receptor (beta chain) was profiled in a study of blood T cell repertoires in COVID-19. About the research overall: The origin of the acute and convalescent COVID-19 samples was the United States, Italy and Spain.

CDR1 and CDR2 from the germline V gene are LGHDT and YNNKEL (reference sequence). CDR3 length: 16 residues. Deletions cut 4 bases from V and 1 base from J, with 11 bases between. Original handling: Nucleated cell counts were estimated from reference gene primer amplification. Repertoires were generated with immunoSEQ multiplex PCR, while TCRdb's copy carries only in-frame clones and drops some. The V and J calls and the clone size are those of that table, but D and trimming were determined from the DNA. The sample consists of 71,000 or so clones, around 83% of them appearing once. The sample was peripheral blood. J is TRBJ1-6 and V is TRBV3-1 (or the pseudogene TRBV3-2); a weak D match, TRBD1 (5 bases). This sequence originates from a man between 65 and 85 years old with acute or convalescent COVID-19. The CDR3 loop reads CASSRKGQSYNSPLHF. CDR3 bases: TGTGCCAGCAGCCGGAAGGGGCAATCCTATAATTCACCCCTCCACTTT.